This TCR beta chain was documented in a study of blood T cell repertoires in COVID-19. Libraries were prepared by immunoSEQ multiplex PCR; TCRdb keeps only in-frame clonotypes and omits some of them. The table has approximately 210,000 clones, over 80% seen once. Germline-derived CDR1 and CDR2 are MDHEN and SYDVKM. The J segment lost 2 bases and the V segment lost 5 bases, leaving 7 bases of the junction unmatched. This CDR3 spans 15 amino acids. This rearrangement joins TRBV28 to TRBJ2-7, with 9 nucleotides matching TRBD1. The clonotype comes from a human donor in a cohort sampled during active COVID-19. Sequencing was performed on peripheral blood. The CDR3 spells CASSQGGQGPYEQYF. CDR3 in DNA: TGTGCCAGCAGTCAAGGGGGACAGGGTCCCTACGAGCAGTACTTC.